This TCR beta chain was captured by sequencing in a study of read filtering for tumor transcriptome and immune sequencing. The overall study: Among patients, approximately 16 were male and 14 female, aged roughly 47 to 90 (mean roughly 64). Per sample, TCR-region reads ranged about 4.05 to 10.27 million by IR-seq, roughly 85 to 1,400 by RNA-seq. DNase treatment preceded whole-transcriptome library preparation.

Of note for this clonotype: The junction differs from germline at one of its ends, possibly a read error.

The CDR3 contains 16 residues. The germline gives CDR1 LGHDT, CDR2 YNNKEL (reference sequence). Molecular barcoded adaptors covering alpha/delta and beta/gamma chains were used on roughly 370 ng RNA. Via MiXCR, TCRdb re-called the reads, giving one row per CDR3 protein. The data hold 30,000 to 35,000 distinct CDR3 sequences, with less than 20% observed a single time. This rearrangement joins TRBV3-1 to TRBJ2-3; tentatively, D is TRBD2 (6 bases). The TCR originated in a donor aged 40 or over with multiple myeloma. The sample was a population of CD138-negative cells sorted from bone marrow. CDR3 in amino acids: CASSHRAARGTATQYF. The CDR3 nucleotides read TGTGCCAGCAGCCATAGGGCGGCGCGGGGCACAGCTACGCAGTATTTT.